This T cell receptor (beta chain) emerged from a study of CD8 T cells in ankylosing spondylitis. This clonotype was recorded many times. CDR3 length: 12 residues. Trimming removed 4 bases from V and 5 bases from J; junction bases left unmatched: 0. Per germline, CDR1 DFQATT and CDR2 SNEGSKA (reference sequence). TCRdb itself ran the 5' RACE reads through MiXCR, one entry per CDR3 protein. This sample has about 130,000 distinct CDR3 sequences, with about 7% found just once. This receptor was identified in a male donor with ankylosing spondylitis or in good health (not recorded which). Sequences were obtained from blood, either unsorted or a sorted T cell fraction (not recorded which). This chain links TRBV20-1 with TRBJ2-1; 9 bases match TRBD2. The CDR3 loop is CSAKRGDNEQFF. In DNA, the CDR3 is TGCAGTGCTAAGCGGGGGGACAATGAGCAGTTCTTC.